This paragraph covers one T cell receptor (beta chain) sequence. This sample is part of a study of blood T cell repertoires in COVID-19. About the study: The United States, Italy and Spain provided the acute and convalescent COVID-19 samples.

Original handling: Estimated nucleated cell counts came from reference gene primer amplification. Method: immunoSEQ multiplex PCR; TCRdb's copy keeps in-frame clones and lacks some. V, J and clone size are taken as reported in that table, and D and trimming were inferred from the DNA itself. The sample has around 71,000 clones, roughly 80% seen once; the top ten hold roughly 30%. The clonotype was recovered from a man in his sixties or seventies with acute or convalescent COVID-19. The source material was peripheral blood.

CDR3 nucleotide sequence: TGTGCCAGCAGTGAAGAAGCGGGAGATGAGCAGTTCTTC. It encodes CASSEEAGDEQFF. The rearrangement links TRBV6-4 to TRBJ2-1; 8 bases are a match to TRBD2. Germline-derived CDR1 and CDR2 are MRHNA and SNTAGT. The CDR3 extends over 13 amino acids. V lost 3 bases to trimming and J lost 8 bases; unmatched junction nucleotides: 3.